These 9 T cell receptor beta chains share one sample of origin, sequenced in a study of blood T cell repertoires in COVID-19. TCRdb's copy holds only in-frame clones and misses some; the assay was immunoSEQ multiplex PCR. This table holds 300,000 or so clones, around 86% found once. Source material: PBMCs or T cells enriched from blood (not recorded which). The receptors were sampled from a woman under 30 who had recovered from COVID-19.

The rearrangement joins TRBV5-6 to TRBJ2-4, with TRBD1 as a possible D gene (6 bases). The CDR3 extends over 16 amino acids. V was clipped by 4 bases and J by 4 bases, with 18 bases between them. CDR1 is SGHDT and CDR2 is YYEEEE in the germline V gene. CDR3 in amino acids: CASSPLDRTEKNIQYF. DNA of the CDR3: TGTGCCAGCAGCCCTCTCGACAGGACAGAGAAAAACATTCAGTACTTC.

V is TRBV5-5 and J is TRBJ1-2; D might be TRBD1 (6 bases). V lost 4 bases and J lost 7, with 17 bases in between. CDR1 SGHKS and CDR2 YYEKEE come from the germline V gene (reference sequence). The CDR3 runs 14 residues. The CDR3 loop reads CASSEILGAVGYTF. The CDR3 DNA is TGTGCCAGCAGCGAAATCCTGGGGGCGGTTGGCTACACCTTC.

This clone has just one count. The chain is built from TRBV27 and TRBJ1-2; TRBD1 agrees at 7 bases. V lost 4 bases and J lost 2; bases outside the gene matches: 10. CDR3 length: 16 amino acids. In germline, CDR1 is MNHEY, CDR2 SMNVEV (reference sequence). Here the CDR3 reads CASSSNRGLRNYGYTF. In DNA form, the CDR3 reads TGTGCCAGCAGTTCTAACAGGGGCCTTCGCAACTATGGCTACACCTTC.

In its sample, this clone was seen once. The rearrangement links TRBV7-9 to TRBJ2-1, with D possibly being TRBD2 (6 bases). V gave up 0 bases and J gave up 7 bases, with 10 bases separating them. Germline V lookup: CDR1 SEHNR, CDR2 FQNEAQ (reference sequence). There are 14 residues in the CDR3. CDR3 amino acids: CASSLAGSRNEQFF. The CDR3 nucleotides are TGTGCCAGCAGCTTAGCCGGGAGCAGGAATGAGCAGTTCTTC.

The J gene is TRBJ2-5, the V gene TRBV30; 7 bases are a match to TRBD1. V was pared by 5 bases and J by 3 bases, with 0 bases of the junction left unmatched. The length of the CDR3 is 11 residues. CDR1 GTSNPN and CDR2 SVGIG come from the germline V gene (reference sequence). The CDR3 loop reads CAWDREETQYF. The DNA for the CDR3 is TGTGCCTGGGACAGGGAAGAGACCCAGTACTTC.

The genes are TRBV10-1 and TRBJ2-2; D is unclear. V lost 5 bases to trimming and J lost 2 bases, with 6 bases between them. Germline V gives CDR1 WNHNN, CDR2 SYGVQD (reference sequence). This CDR3 has 13 amino acids. CDR3 loop: CASSTTNTGELFF. CDR3 DNA: TGCGCCAGCAGTACCACTAACACCGGGGAGCTGTTTTTT.

The CDR3 sequence: CASSLPGLAGEGTDTQYF. CDR3 in DNA: TGTGCCAGCAGCTTACCGGGACTAGCGGGAGAGGGCACAGATACGCAGTATTTT. V usage is TRBV7-8 and J usage is TRBJ2-3, with 14 bases identical to TRBD2. This CDR3 contains 18 residues. After removal of 2 bases from V and 1 base from J, the junction contained 5 bases not matched to a gene. CDR1 is SGHVS and CDR2 is FQNEAQ in the germline V gene. The whole variable domain, remainder taken from reference TRBV7-8 and TRBJ2-3, is GAGVSQSPRYKVAKRGQDVALRCDPISGHVSLFWYQQALGQGPEFLTYFQNEAQLDKSGLPSDRFFAERPEGSVSTLKIQRTQQEDSAVYLCASSLPGLAGEGTDTQYFGPGTRLTVL.

The chain is built from TRBV5-1 and TRBJ2-7, with D hard to call. The CDR3 is 13 residues long. Deletions cut 6 bases from V and 3 bases from J, with 13 bases between. Germline V lookup: CDR1 SGHRS, CDR2 YFSETQ. The CDR3 here is CASKEDNSYEQYF. The DNA of the CDR3 is TGCGCCAGCAAAGAAGACAACAGCTACGAGCAGTACTTC.

This chain connects TRBV24-1 to TRBJ2-2, with a possible D match to TRBD2 (5 bases). V gave up 9 bases and J gave up 6 bases, with 13 bases separating them. The CDR3 spans 13 residues. Germline V lookup: CDR1 KGHDR, CDR2 SFDVKD. The CDR3 loop is CATRGSGAGELFF. CDR3 nucleotides: TGTGCCACCCGAGGGTCGGGCGCCGGGGAGCTGTTTTTT.